Shown below are 7 T cell receptor beta chains from a single sample sequenced in a study of post-analysis software for immune sequencing data. Notes on the study in general: Patients used about 5 TRBV segments, including TRBV5-6, TRBV5-1 and TRBV20-1, more often than controls.

TCR beta cDNA libraries had unique molecular identifiers. In TCRdb, the PCR reads were re-called with MiXCR into one record per CDR3 protein. Of approximately 570,000 distinct CDR3 sequences detected, roughly 47% appear once; the ten largest clones hold under 2%. Which antigens these TCRs recognize remains unknown. Sequenced: blood. The source is a girl between 5 and 17 years old with multiple sclerosis.

The chain carries TRBV14 and TRBJ2-5, with D perhaps matching TRBD2 (6 bases). This CDR3 is built from 15 residues. CDR1 SGHDN and CDR2 FVKESK come from the germline V gene. V lost 6 bases to trimming and J lost 4 bases, with 18 bases between them. CDR3 DNA: TGTGCCAGCAGAAGGGGTCAAGGGAGGCCAGAGACCCAGTACTTC. Its protein product is CASRRGQGRPETQYF.

The CDR3 loop reads CASSLARGSGTEAFF. The CDR3 coding sequence is TGCGCCAGCAGCTTGGCTCGGGGGTCGGGGACTGAAGCTTTCTTT. This chain connects TRBV5-1 to TRBJ1-1; a weak D match, TRBD1 (5 bases). With 0 bases removed from V and 5 bases from J, the gap between germline ends came to 14 bases. The CDR3 sequence is 15 residues long. Germline CDR1 is SGHRS and CDR2 is YFSETQ.

The chain uses TRBV20-1 and TRBJ2-6; no reliable D call. The germline V gene has CDR1 DFQATT and CDR2 SNEGSKA (reference sequence). CDR3 length: 15 amino acids. The V end lost 1 base, the J end lost 0 bases, and 7 bases lay between the germline ends. CDR3 DNA: TGCAGTGCTAGAGCAGCAGGCTCTGGGGCCAACGTCCTGACTTTC. It codes for CSARAAGSGANVLTF.

This clonotype was observed a handful of times. The V call is TRBV12-3 or TRBV12-4, the J call TRBJ1-5; D might be TRBD1 (5 bases). With 7 bases removed from V and 4 bases from J, the gap between germline ends came to 14 bases. CDR3 length equals 14 residues. The CDR3 sequence is CASTRDGLNQPQHF. The CDR3 DNA follows: TGTGCCAGCACCCGGGACGGACTAAATCAGCCCCAGCATTTT.

The chain links TRBV12-3 or TRBV12-4 to TRBJ1-4; unclear D gene. V lost 2 bases and J lost 7, with 2 bases in between. This CDR3 spans 11 amino acids. In DNA form, the CDR3 reads TGTGCCAGCAGTTTAAGTGAAAAACTGTTTTTT. Its protein product is CASSLSEKLFF.

The chain is built from TRBV5-1 and TRBJ2-7; 11 bases match TRBD2. Germline CDR1 reads SGHRS; CDR2 reads YFSETQ. The CDR3 is made up of 15 amino acids. Trimming took 0 bases from V and 6 from J; bases not matched to a gene: 5. This CDR3 is CASSLVLAGVLEQYF. For the CDR3, the DNA is TGCGCCAGCAGCTTGGTACTAGCGGGAGTTCTCGAGCAGTACTTC.

This chain connects TRBV12-3 or TRBV12-4 to TRBJ1-5; 10 bases line up with TRBD1. The CDR3 contains 17 residues. Trimming at V came to 3 bases and at J to 2 bases, leaving 7 bases not matched to a gene. In DNA, the CDR3 is TGTGCCAGCAGTTTTGGGCCCGGACAGGGGGGCAATCAGCCCCAGCATTTT. Amino acid sequence: CASSFGPGQGGNQPQHF.